Below are 28 T cell receptor beta chains sequenced from a single sample in a study of cytomegalovirus exposure and HLA in healthy donors. The PCR contained 60 Vbeta and 13 Jbeta primers. The method was immunoSEQ multiplex PCR; TCRdb's version includes in-frame clones alone and lacks a portion of them. The sample has roughly 150,000 clones, 70% seen once. What was sequenced was PBMCs. The receptor set was obtained from a woman aged 55-69 years in good health and CMV-seropositive.

The chain employs TRBV28 and TRBJ2-1; 12 bases map to TRBD2. CDR3 length equals 14 residues. J was trimmed by 7 bases and V by 10 bases; bases with no gene match: 8. Germline CDR1 MDHEN, CDR2 SYDVKM. The CDR3 protein is CATTLAGGPNEQFF. The CDR3 bases are TGTGCCACCACCCTAGCGGGAGGGCCGAATGAGCAGTTCTTC.

This chain uses TRBV2 with TRBJ1-5; 8 bases align to TRBD1. CDR3 length: 16 amino acids. V dropped 9 bases and J dropped 2; count of bases not matched to a gene: 12. Germline assignment: CDR1 SNHLY and CDR2 FYNNEI. DNA of the CDR3: TGTGCCAGTCTCTTATCCCCGGGACAGGGCAATCAGCCCCAGCATTTT. Translated: CASLLSPGQGNQPQHF.

The chain recombines TRBV27 with TRBJ2-7; D uncertain. V lost 8 bases and J lost 2, with 4 bases in between. CDR1 MNHEY and CDR2 SMNVEV come from the germline V gene (reference sequence). CDR3 size: 10 residues. This chain's CDR3 is CASGPYEQYF. The CDR3 DNA sequence: TGTGCCAGCGGCCCCTACGAGCAGTACTTC.

CDR3 sequence reads: CASSRTGAGTDTQYF. CDR3 DNA: TGTGCCAGCAGCCGTACAGGGGCTGGCACAGATACGCAGTATTTT. V is TRBV6-5 and J is TRBJ2-3; 7 bases match TRBD1. Germline V lookup: CDR1 MNHEY, CDR2 SVGAGI. The junction had 7 bases not matched to a gene; V was cut back by 6 bases and J by 1 base. The CDR3 runs 15 residues.

This sequence joins TRBV10-3 and TRBJ1-1, with a possible D match to TRBD1 (5 bases). The CDR3 has 15 amino acids. V lost 6 bases and J 0 bases, leaving 14 bases between the germline ends. The V gene's germline CDR1 is ENHRY and CDR2 SYGVKD. The CDR3 region is CAIRDPGGMNTEAFF. CDR3 in DNA: TGTGCCATCAGGGACCCGGGGGGGATGAACACTGAAGCTTTCTTT.

The gene calls are TRBV30 and TRBJ1-1, with D hard to call. The CDR3 extends over 12 amino acids. V lost 3 bases and J 6 bases, leaving 11 bases between the germline ends. The germline CDR1 and CDR2 sequences are GTSNPN and SVGIG (reference sequence). The CDR3, as DNA: TGTGCCTGGAGCGATAGCAAATCTGAAGCTTTCTTT. Its protein product is CAWSDSKSEAFF.

This sequence joins TRBV6-5 and TRBJ1-4, with D uncertain. The V end was cut by 0 bases, the J end by 4 bases, with 3 bases between. CDR1 is MNHEY, CDR2 SVGAGI, per germline. CDR3 size: 13 residues. The CDR3 nucleotides read TGTGCCAGCAGTTACTCGAGTAATGAAAAACTGTTTTTT. It translates to CASSYSSNEKLFF.

This chain uses TRBV2 with TRBJ2-7; D possibly corresponds to TRBD1 (6 bases). The CDR3 spans 13 residues. Trimming took off 7 bases at V and 0 bases at J, with 10 bases between the two ends. Germline CDR1 reads SNHLY; CDR2 reads FYNNEI. The CDR3 bases are TGTGCCAGCAACCGGGACATCTCCTACGAGCAGTACTTC. Translated, it gives CASNRDISYEQYF. The whole variable domain, filled in from reference TRBV2 and TRBJ2-7, reads EPEVTQTPSHQVTQMGQEVILRCVPISNHLYFYWYRQILGQKVEFLVSFYNNEISEKSEIFDDQFSVERPDGSNFTLKIRSTKLEDSAMYFCASNRDISYEQYFGPGTRLTVT.

The chain carries TRBV5-1 and TRBJ2-1; TRBD2 is a possible D gene (6 bases). CDR1 and CDR2 (germline): SGHRS, YFSETQ. This CDR3 is 16 amino acids long. The V and J ends lost 4 bases and 4 bases respectively, with 18 bases between them. CDR3 loop: CASSPQVGSDYNEQFF. CDR3 in DNA: TGCGCCAGCAGCCCCCAAGTCGGGAGCGATTACAATGAGCAGTTCTTC.

V is TRBV29-1 and J is TRBJ2-5; the D gene is possibly TRBD2 (7 bases). The CDR3 loop spans 13 amino acids. The V gene lost 3 bases and the J gene lost 5 bases, with 13 bases spanning the gap. Germline assignment: CDR1 SQVTM and CDR2 ANQGSEA. The CDR3 nucleotides are TGCAGCGTTGATCGGGGGGCAGGGGAGACCCAGTACTTC. It yields the protein CSVDRGAGETQYF.

This clone was seen a handful of times. The chain is built from TRBV7-6 and TRBJ2-3, with 7 bases identical to TRBD2. Germline-derived CDR1 and CDR2 are SGHVS and FNYEAQ. The CDR3 has 16 amino acids. After removal of 1 base from V and 4 bases from J, the junction contained 8 bases not matched to a gene. CDR3 bases: TGTGCCAGCAGCTTAGAGGCGGGAGTGGGCGCAGATACGCAGTATTTT. Translation: CASSLEAGVGADTQYF.

The rearrangement uses TRBV6-5 and TRBJ1-1; a weak D match, TRBD1 (6 bases). The CDR3 contains 13 residues. Germline V gene lookup returns CDR1 MNHEY and CDR2 SVGAGI. Trimming stripped 6 bases from V and 4 bases from J, with 12 bases between. The DNA of the CDR3 is TGTGCCAGCAGCCCCACAGGGACCACTGAAGCTTTCTTT. Translation gives CASSPTGTTEAFF.

This clone was counted a few times. The CDR3 DNA sequence: TGTGCCAGCTCCACGGCTGCCGGGGGGGACACTGAAGCTTTCTTT. Its translation: CASSTAAGGDTEAFF. The chain recombines TRBV2 with TRBJ1-1, with D perhaps matching TRBD1 (5 bases). In germline, CDR1 is SNHLY, CDR2 FYNNEI. This CDR3 has 15 amino acids. V gave up 8 bases and J gave up 3 bases, with 19 bases separating them.

V gene TRBV7-8 combines with J gene TRBJ2-7; TRBD1 matches at 8 bases. Germline V gene lookup returns CDR1 SGHVS and CDR2 FQNEAQ. The CDR3 consists of 14 residues. Trimming took 5 bases from V and 6 from J; bases not matched to a gene: 9. Here the CDR3 reads CASSPTRGLVEQYF. CDR3 sequence (DNA): TGTGCCAGCAGCCCCACCAGGGGGCTCGTCGAGCAGTACTTC.

About this clone: Other DNA variants within this sample encode the same CDR3. The V and J genes are TRBV19 and TRBJ1-1, with D perhaps matching TRBD1 (5 bases). CDR3 length: 14 residues. V was shortened by 1 base and J by 1 base, with 7 bases between the two germline ends. Per germline, CDR1 LNHDA and CDR2 SQIVND (reference sequence). CDR3 in amino acids: CASSIGTPNTEAFF. CDR3 sequence (DNA): TGTGCCAGTAGTATAGGGACACCGAACACTGAAGCTTTCTTT.

This rearrangement joins TRBV2 to TRBJ2-2, with 8 bases aligning to TRBD1. CDR1 is SNHLY and CDR2 is FYNNEI in the germline V gene. With V trimmed by 6 bases and J by 6 bases, 6 bases remained unmatched. The CDR3 sequence is 14 residues long. The chain's CDR3 is CASRVQGVAGELFF. The DNA of the CDR3 is TGTGCCAGCAGGGTACAGGGGGTCGCCGGGGAGCTGTTTTTT.

The CDR3 nucleotides read TGTGCCAGCAGTTACGGCCTTATGAACACTGAAGCTTTCTTT. Translated, it gives CASSYGLMNTEAFF. This rearrangement joins TRBV6-5 to TRBJ1-1; D unclear. The CDR3 extends over 14 amino acids. Germline loops: CDR1 MNHEY, CDR2 SVGAGI. The germline V and J ends were trimmed by 2 bases and 0 bases, with 7 bases remaining between them.

The sample holds one count of this clone. V usage is TRBV28 and J usage is TRBJ1-5, with unresolved D. The ends were cut back, 6 bases at V and 9 bases at J, with 12 bases in the middle. This CDR3 spans 12 amino acids. Germline assignment: CDR1 MDHEN and CDR2 SYDVKM. The CDR3 bases are TGTGCCAGCAGGGGCCCCGTAGGGCCCCAGCATTTT. Encoded protein: CASRGPVGPQHF.

This chain connects TRBV18 to TRBJ2-1; 10 nucleotides match TRBD2. Germline-derived CDR1 and CDR2 are KGHSH and LQKENI. V shed 7 bases and J 6 bases; nucleotides not matched to a gene: 9. This CDR3 is 15 amino acids long. The CDR3 nucleotides read TGTGCCAGCTTTCAAGCGGGAGGGCCAGGCAATGAGCAGTTCTTC. Translation: CASFQAGGPGNEQFF.

The chain is built from TRBV6-1 and TRBJ2-2; 13 bases line up with TRBD2. From germline, CDR1 is MNHNS and CDR2 SASEGT. This CDR3 has 15 residues. V lost 8 bases to trimming and J lost 5 bases; unmatched junction nucleotides: 5. CDR3 bases: TGTGCCAGCCTGACTAGCGGGAGGAAAACCGGGGAGCTGTTTTTT. It encodes CASLTSGRKTGELFF.

The sample holds a few counts of this clone. In the same sample, other DNA sequences code for this CDR3. This chain connects TRBV5-1 to TRBJ2-3; the D is unclear. Germline V gene data show CDR1 as SGHRS and CDR2 as YFSETQ. There are 14 residues in the CDR3. Trimming left V 0 bases short and J 3 bases short, with 8 bases between. CDR3 in amino acids: CASSLAERTDTQYF. CDR3 nucleotides: TGCGCCAGCAGCTTGGCCGAGCGTACAGATACGCAGTATTTT.

A single count supports this clone. The rearrangement joins TRBV10-1 to TRBJ1-1; D remains ambiguous. CDR1 WNHNN and CDR2 SYGVQD come from the germline V gene (reference sequence). The CDR3 sequence is 13 residues long. V was trimmed by 2 bases and J by 4 bases, leaving 8 bases between them. The CDR3 DNA sequence: TGCGCCAGCAGTGAGACCAGAAGCACTGAAGCTTTCTTT. As protein: CASSETRSTEAFF.

CDR3 loop: CASSRTSGSKNEQFF. In DNA form, the CDR3 reads TGCGCCAGCAGCCGGACTAGCGGGAGCAAGAATGAGCAGTTCTTC. The genes are TRBV4-1 and TRBJ2-1; 13 bases are a match to TRBD2. The CDR3 has 15 amino acids. The germline V gene has CDR1 MGHRA and CDR2 YSYEKL. J lost 7 bases, V lost 4 bases, and 4 bases had no gene match.

The CDR3 reads CSARNRTVQGEQFF. As DNA, the CDR3 is TGCAGCGCCCGTAATAGGACGGTTCAGGGTGAGCAGTTCTTC. The chain is built from TRBV29-1 and TRBJ2-1; perhaps TRBD1 as D (5 bases). CDR1 is SQVTM, CDR2 ANQGSEA, per germline. The CDR3 spans 14 residues. Trimming removed 7 bases at V and 9 bases at J, with 22 bases between.

The rearrangement joins TRBV19 to TRBJ1-4; tentative D call: TRBD1 (5 bases). Germline V CDR1 and CDR2: LNHDA, SQIVND (reference sequence). Between the trimmed V and J ends, which lost 2 bases and 4 bases, there was a span of 11 bases. The CDR3 extends over 15 amino acids. The CDR3 loop is CASSIRGSLNEKLFF. The DNA of the CDR3 is TGTGCCAGTAGTATAAGGGGCAGCCTTAATGAAAAACTGTTTTTT.

This sequence joins TRBV6-5 and TRBJ1-1; 7 bases agree with TRBD1. The CDR3 extends over 15 amino acids. Trimming cost V 8 bases and J 1 base; bases outside gene matches: 10. Germline V gene data show CDR1 as MNHEY and CDR2 as SVGAGI. CDR3 loop: CASVAGGPPNTEAFF. CDR3 nucleotides: TGTGCCAGCGTGGCAGGGGGTCCCCCGAACACTGAAGCTTTCTTT.

This clone occurred a few times. V gene TRBV7-9 combines with J gene TRBJ2-2; TRBD1 matches 8 bases. The V gene's germline CDR1 is SEHNR and CDR2 FQNEAQ (reference sequence). V shed 6 bases and J 1 base; nucleotides not matched to a gene: 1. This CDR3 has 14 amino acids. The CDR3 here is CASSGTGNTGELFF. As DNA, the CDR3 is TGTGCCAGCAGTGGGACAGGGAACACCGGGGAGCTGTTTTTT. The whole variable domain, remainder taken from reference TRBV7-9 and TRBJ2-2, is DTGVSQNPRHKITKRGQNVTFRCDPISEHNRLYWYRQTLGQGPEFLTYFQNEAQLEKSRLLSDRFSAERPKGSFSTLEIQRTEQGDSAMYLCASSGTGNTGELFFGEGSRLTVL.

CDR3 in DNA: TGTGCCAGCTCACCTCTGTCGGGGGCCAAAAACATTCAGTACTTC. Its protein is CASSPLSGAKNIQYF. V usage is TRBV18 and J usage is TRBJ2-4; possible D gene TRBD2, 5 bases. Trimming removed 3 bases at V and 1 base at J, with 10 bases between. The germline V gene encodes CDR1 KGHSH and CDR2 LQKENI. The CDR3 contains 15 residues. The full variable domain, completed using reference TRBV18 and TRBJ2-4, is NAGVMQNPRHLVRRRGQEARLRCSPMKGHSHVYWYRQLPEEGLKFMVYLQKENIIDESGMPKERFSAEFPKEGPSILRIQQVVRGDSAAYFCASSPLSGAKNIQYFGAGTRLSVL.